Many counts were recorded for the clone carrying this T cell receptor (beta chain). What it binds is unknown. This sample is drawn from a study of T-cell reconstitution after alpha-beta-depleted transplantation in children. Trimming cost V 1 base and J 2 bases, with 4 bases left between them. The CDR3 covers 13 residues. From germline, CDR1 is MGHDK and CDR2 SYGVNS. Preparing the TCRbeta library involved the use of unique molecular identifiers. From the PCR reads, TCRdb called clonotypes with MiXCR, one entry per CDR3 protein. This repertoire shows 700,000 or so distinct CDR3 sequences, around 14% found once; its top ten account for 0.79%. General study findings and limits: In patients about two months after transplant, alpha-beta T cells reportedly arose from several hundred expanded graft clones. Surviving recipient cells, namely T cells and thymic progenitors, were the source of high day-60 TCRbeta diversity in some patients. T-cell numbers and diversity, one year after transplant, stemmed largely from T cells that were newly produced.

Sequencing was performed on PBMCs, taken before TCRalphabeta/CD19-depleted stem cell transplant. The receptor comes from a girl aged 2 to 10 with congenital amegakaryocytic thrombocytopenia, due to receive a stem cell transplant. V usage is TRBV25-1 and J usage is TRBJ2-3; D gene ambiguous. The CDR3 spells CASSESDTDTQYF. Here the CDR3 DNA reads TGTGCCAGCAGTGAATCTGACACAGATACGCAGTATTTT. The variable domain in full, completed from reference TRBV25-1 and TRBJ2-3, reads EADIYQTPRYLVIGTGKKITLECSQTMGHDKMYWYQQDPGMELHLIHYSYGVNSTEKGDLSSESTVSRIRTEHFPLTLESARPSHTSQYLCASSESDTDTQYFGPGTRLTVL.